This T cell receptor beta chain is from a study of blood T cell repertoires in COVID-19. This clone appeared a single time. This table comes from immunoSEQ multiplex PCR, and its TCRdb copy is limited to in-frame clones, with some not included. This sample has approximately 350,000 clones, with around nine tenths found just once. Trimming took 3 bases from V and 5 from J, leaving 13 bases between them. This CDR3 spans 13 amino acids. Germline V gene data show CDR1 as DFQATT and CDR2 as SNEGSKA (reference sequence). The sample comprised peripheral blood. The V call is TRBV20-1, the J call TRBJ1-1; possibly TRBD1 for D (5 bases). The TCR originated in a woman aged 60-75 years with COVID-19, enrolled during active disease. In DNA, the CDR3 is TGCAGTGCTAGTCGTCCCGACAGTACTGAAGCTTTCTTT. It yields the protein CSASRPDSTEAFF.